One T cell receptor (beta chain) is described in this entry. A single base separates this from a much larger clone, so it may be a read error. This entry comes from a study of blood T cells in healthy people across ages. A sample-barcoded 5' primer and a J-beta primer mix were used in a second PCR of roughly 7 to 11 cycles. Via MiXCR, TCRdb re-called the 5' RACE reads, giving one row per CDR3 protein. Among about 650,000 distinct CDR3 sequences listed, less than 40% were seen once. The length of the CDR3 is 14 residues. Germline V CDR1 and CDR2: MNHNS, SASEGT. The ends were cut back, 8 bases at V and 1 base at J, with 12 bases in the middle.

Sequenced: blood. The TCR was taken from a woman aged 80 or over in good health. The chain employs TRBV6-1 and TRBJ2-4, with D tentatively TRBD1 (6 bases). In nucleotides, the CDR3 is TGTGCCAGCGGTTTTCAGGGGGCCAAAAACATTCAGTACTTC. It translates to CASGFQGAKNIQYF.